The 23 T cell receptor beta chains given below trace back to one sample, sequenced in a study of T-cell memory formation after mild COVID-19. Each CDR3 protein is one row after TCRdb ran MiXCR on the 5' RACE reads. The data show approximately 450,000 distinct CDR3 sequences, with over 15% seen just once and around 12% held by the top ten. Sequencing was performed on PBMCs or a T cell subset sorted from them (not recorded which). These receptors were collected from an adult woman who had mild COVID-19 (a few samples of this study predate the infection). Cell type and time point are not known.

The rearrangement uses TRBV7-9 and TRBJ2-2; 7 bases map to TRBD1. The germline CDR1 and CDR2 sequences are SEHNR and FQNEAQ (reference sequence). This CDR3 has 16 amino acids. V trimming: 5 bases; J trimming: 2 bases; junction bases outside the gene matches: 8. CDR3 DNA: TGTGCCAGCAGCCCCACCAGGGGGTCCAACACCGGGGAGCTGTTTTTT. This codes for CASSPTRGSNTGELFF.

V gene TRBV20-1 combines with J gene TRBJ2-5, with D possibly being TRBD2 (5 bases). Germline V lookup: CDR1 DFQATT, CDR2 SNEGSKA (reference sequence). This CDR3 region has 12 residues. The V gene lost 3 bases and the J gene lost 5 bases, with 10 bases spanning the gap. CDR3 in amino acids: CSASRPGETQYF. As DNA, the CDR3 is TGCAGTGCTAGTCGGCCGGGGGAGACCCAGTACTTC.

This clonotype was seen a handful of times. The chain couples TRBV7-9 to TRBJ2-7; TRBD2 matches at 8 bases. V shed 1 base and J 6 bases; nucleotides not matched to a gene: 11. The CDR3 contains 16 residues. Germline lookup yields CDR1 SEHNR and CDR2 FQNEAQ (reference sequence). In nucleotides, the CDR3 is TGTGCCAGCAGCTTAGAACGGGGAGCGGGAGCTAGCGAGCAGTACTTC. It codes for CASSLERGAGASEQYF. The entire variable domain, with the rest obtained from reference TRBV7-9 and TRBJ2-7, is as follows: DTGVSQNPRHKITKRGQNVTFRCDPISEHNRLYWYRQTLGQGPEFLTYFQNEAQLEKSRLLSDRFSAERPKGSFSTLEIQRTEQGDSAMYLCASSLERGAGASEQYFGPGTRLTVT.

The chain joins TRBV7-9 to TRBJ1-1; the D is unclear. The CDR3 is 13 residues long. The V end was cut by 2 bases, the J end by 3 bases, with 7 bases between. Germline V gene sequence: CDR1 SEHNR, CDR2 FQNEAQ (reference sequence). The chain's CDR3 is CASSLLDDTEAFF. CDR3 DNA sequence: TGTGCCAGCAGCTTATTAGACGACACTGAAGCTTTCTTT.

The CDR3 DNA is TGCGCCAGCAGCGCGGGACAGGGGGGTAACATTCAGTACTTC. This codes for CASSAGQGGNIQYF. The V gene is TRBV5-1, the J gene TRBJ2-4, with TRBD1 identical over 11 bases. J was trimmed by 7 bases and V by 4 bases; bases with no gene match: 4. Germline CDR1 and CDR2: SGHRS and YFSETQ. The CDR3 loop spans 14 amino acids.

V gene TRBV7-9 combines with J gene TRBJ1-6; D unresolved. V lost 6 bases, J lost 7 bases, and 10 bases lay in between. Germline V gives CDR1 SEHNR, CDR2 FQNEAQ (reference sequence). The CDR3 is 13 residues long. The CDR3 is CASSKTGNSPLHF. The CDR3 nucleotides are TGTGCCAGCAGTAAGACTGGCAATTCACCCCTCCACTTT.

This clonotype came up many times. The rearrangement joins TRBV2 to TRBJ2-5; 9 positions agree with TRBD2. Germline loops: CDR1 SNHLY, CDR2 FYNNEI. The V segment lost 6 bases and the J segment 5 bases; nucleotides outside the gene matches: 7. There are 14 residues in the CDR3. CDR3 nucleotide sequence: TGTGCCAGCAGCCCGGGCGGGGGGGCTGAGACCCAGTACTTC. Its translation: CASSPGGGAETQYF.

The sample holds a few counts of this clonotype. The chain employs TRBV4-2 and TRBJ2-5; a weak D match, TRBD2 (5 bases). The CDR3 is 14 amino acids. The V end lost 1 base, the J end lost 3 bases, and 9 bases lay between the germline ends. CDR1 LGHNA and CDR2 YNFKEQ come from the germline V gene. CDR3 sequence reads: CASSQASTEETQYF. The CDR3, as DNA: TGTGCCAGCAGCCAAGCTAGCACCGAAGAGACCCAGTACTTC.

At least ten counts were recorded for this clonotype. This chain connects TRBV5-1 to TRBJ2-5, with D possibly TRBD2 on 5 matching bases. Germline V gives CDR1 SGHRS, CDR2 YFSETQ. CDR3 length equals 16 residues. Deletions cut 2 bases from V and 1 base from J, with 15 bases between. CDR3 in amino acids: CASSFRSGLGQETQYF. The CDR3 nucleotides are TGCGCCAGCAGCTTTCGCAGCGGACTGGGCCAAGAGACCCAGTACTTC.

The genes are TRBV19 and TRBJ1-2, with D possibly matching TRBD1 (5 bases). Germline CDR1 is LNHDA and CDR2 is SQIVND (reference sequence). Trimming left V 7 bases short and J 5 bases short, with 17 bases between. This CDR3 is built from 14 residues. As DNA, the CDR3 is TGTGCCAGTAACAGGCTCGGGGATGGTTATGGCTACACCTTC. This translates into CASNRLGDGYGYTF.

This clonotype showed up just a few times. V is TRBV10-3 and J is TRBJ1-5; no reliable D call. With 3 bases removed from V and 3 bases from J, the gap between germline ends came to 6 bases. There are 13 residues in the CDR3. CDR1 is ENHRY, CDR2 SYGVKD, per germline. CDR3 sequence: CAISDGVNQPQHF. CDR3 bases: TGTGCCATCAGTGATGGGGTCAATCAGCCCCAGCATTTT.

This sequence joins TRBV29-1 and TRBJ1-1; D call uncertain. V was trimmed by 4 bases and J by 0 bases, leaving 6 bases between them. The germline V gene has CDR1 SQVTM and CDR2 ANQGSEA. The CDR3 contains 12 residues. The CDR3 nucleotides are TGCAGCGTTGGCCAGCTGAACACTGAAGCTTTCTTT. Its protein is CSVGQLNTEAFF.

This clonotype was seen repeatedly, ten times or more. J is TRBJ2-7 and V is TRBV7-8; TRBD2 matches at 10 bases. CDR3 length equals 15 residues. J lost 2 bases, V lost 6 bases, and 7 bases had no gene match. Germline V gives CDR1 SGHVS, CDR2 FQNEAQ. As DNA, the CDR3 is TGTGCCAGCAGAGATCCAGCGGGAGGGACCTACGAGCAGTACTTC. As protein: CASRDPAGGTYEQYF.

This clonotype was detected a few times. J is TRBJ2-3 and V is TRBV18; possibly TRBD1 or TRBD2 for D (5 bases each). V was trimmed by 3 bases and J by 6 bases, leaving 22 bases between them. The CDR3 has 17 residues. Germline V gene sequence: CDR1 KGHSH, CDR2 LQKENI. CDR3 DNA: TGTGCCAGCTCACCCCAAAGGTACGGGACGAACGCGGATACGCAGTATTTT. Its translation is CASSPQRYGTNADTQYF.

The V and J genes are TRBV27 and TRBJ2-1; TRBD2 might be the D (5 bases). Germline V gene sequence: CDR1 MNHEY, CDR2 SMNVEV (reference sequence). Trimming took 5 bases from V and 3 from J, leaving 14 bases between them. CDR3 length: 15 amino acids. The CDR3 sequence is CASSVPSEGYNEQFF. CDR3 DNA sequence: TGTGCCAGCAGTGTGCCAAGCGAGGGCTACAATGAGCAGTTCTTC.

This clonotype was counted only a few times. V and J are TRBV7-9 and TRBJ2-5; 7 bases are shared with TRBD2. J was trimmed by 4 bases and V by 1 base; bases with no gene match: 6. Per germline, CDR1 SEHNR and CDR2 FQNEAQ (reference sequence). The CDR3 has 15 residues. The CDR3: CASSLGSGMGETQYF. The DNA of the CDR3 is TGTGCCAGCAGCTTAGGAAGCGGGATGGGAGAGACCCAGTACTTC.

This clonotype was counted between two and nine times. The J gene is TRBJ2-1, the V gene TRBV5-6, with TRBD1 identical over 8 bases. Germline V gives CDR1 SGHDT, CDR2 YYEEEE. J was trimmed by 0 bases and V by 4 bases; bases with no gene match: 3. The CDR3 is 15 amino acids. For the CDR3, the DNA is TGTGCCAGCAGCGAAGGACAGGGCTCCTACAATGAGCAGTTCTTC. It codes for CASSEGQGSYNEQFF.

In DNA, the CDR3 is TGTGCCAGCAGTTTTGCCGGGACCGAGGTGGATGAGCAGTTCTTC. This sequence encodes CASSFAGTEVDEQFF. The chain uses TRBV12-3 or TRBV12-4 and TRBJ2-1; either TRBD1 or TRBD2 may fit D (5 bases each). This CDR3 has 15 amino acids. V was clipped by 3 bases and J by 8 bases, with 17 bases between them.

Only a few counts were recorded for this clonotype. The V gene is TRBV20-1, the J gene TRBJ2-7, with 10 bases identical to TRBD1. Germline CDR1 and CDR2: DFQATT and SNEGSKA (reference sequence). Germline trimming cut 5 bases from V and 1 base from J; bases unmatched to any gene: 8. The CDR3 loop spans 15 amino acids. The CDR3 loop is CSARTTGGFSYEQYF. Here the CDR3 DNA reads TGCAGTGCTCGGACGACAGGGGGCTTTTCCTACGAGCAGTACTTC.

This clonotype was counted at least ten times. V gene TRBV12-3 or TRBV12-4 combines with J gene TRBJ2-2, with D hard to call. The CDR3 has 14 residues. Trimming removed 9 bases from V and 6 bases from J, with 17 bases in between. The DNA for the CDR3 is TGTGCCAGTACATTAGTAGGGAAATCCGGGGAGCTGTTTTTT. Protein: CASTLVGKSGELFF.

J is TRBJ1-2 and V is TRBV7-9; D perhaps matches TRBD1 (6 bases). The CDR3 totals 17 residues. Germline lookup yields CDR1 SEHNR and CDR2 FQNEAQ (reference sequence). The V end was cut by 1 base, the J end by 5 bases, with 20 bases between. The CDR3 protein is CASSLGPTQDRWYGYTF. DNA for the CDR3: TGTGCCAGCAGCTTAGGCCCCACCCAGGACAGATGGTATGGCTACACCTTC.

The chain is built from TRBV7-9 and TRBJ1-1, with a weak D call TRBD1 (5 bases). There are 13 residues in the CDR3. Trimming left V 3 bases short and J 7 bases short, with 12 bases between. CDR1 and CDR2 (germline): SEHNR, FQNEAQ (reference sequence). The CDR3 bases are TGTGCCAGCAGCTTGGTTAGGGGCGATGAAGCTTTCTTT. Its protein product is CASSLVRGDEAFF. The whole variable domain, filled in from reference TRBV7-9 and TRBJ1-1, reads DTGVSQNPRHKITKRGQNVTFRCDPISEHNRLYWYRQTLGQGPEFLTYFQNEAQLEKSRLLSDRFSAERPKGSFSTLEIQRTEQGDSAMYLCASSLVRGDEAFFGQGTRLTVV.

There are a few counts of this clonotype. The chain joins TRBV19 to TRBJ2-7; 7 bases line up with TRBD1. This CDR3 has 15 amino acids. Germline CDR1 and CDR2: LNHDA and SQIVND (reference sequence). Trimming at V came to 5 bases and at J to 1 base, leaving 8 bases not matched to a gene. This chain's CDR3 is CASSSKGQVSYEQYF. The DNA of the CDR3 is TGTGCCAGTAGTTCTAAAGGACAGGTATCCTACGAGCAGTACTTC.